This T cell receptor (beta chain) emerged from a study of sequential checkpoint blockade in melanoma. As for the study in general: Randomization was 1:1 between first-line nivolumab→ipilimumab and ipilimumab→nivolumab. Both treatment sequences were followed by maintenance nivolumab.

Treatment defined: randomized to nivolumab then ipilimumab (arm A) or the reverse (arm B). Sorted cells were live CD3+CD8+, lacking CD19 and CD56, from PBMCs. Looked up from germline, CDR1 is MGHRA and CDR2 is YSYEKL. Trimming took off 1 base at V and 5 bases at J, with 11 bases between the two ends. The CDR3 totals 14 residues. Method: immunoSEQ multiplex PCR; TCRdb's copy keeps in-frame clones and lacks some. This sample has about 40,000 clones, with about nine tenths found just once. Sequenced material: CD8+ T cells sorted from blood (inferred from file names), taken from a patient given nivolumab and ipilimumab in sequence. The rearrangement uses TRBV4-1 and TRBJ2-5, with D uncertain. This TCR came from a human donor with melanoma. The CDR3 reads CASSQGLRAETQYF. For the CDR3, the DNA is TGCGCCAGCAGCCAAGGGCTGCGAGCGGAGACCCAGTACTTC.